This TCR beta chain derives from a study of Ad26.COV2.S vaccination and SARS-CoV-2 variants (dated by TCRdb to about 2021). Notes on the research overall: Vaccine-arm donors came from COV1001, a multicentre, randomized, double-blind, placebo-controlled phase I-IIa trial of Ad26.COV2.S in healthy adults. Ad26.COV2.S was administered intramuscularly at a dose of 5x10^10 or 1x10^11 viral particles, either as one shot or as two shots given 56 days apart. The specificity and breadth of SARS-CoV-2-reactive T cell receptors after Ad26.COV2.S vaccination were assessed by TCRbeta repertoire sequencing. The TCR-sequenced set comprised approximately 32 samples: around 20 Ad26.COV2.S vaccine recipients, 5 placebo recipients and 8 SARS-CoV-2 convalescent individuals. Trial participants were randomized into five groups of five, in which low-dose or high-dose Ad26.COV2.S was given once or twice, or placebo was given on both occasions. Investigators remained blinded to trial group allocation during experiments and outcome assessment.

Findings and caveats that apply to the study as a whole: Ad26.COV2.S recipients had higher spike-specific TCR breadth than placebo recipients (P = 0.0014). The study was not powered for comparison of responses between vaccine doses or regimens. According to the authors, total T cell responses may have been underestimated by the TCR breadth and depth analyses. Non-spike TCR breadth was comparable between vaccine and placebo recipients, consistent with the vaccine containing only spike. Substantial breadth of spike-specific CD8+ and CD4+ T cell responses was reported after vaccination.

Remarks on this clone: Its antigen has not been determined. The record has no base qualities; no much larger clone is one base away.

V gives up 3 bases and J gives up 0 bases, and the segment between their germline ends measures 11 bases. The CDR3 measures 15 amino acids from cysteine to phenylalanine. Here the CDR3 DNA is all that survives: 45 bases in frame from base 1. CDR1 is given as LNHDA and CDR2 as SQIVND, both from the germline V gene (reference sequence). The sample's treatment or condition label is to be understood as: about 20 received Ad26.COV2.S at low or high dose, single or two shots; about 5 received placebo; per-sample allocation not given. Repertoires of vaccine and placebo recipients were sequenced from samples collected on day 63 after the first injection. In Cohort 1b, 25 to 30 adults aged 18-55 years were enrolled at a single site in Boston, USA, between 29 July and 7 August 2020. Ad26.COV2.S consisted of a replication-incompetent adenovirus type 26 vector by which a prefusion-stabilized SARS-CoV-2 spike protein from the original Wuhan strain was expressed.

The immunoSEQ Assay was the method used to sequence TCRbeta CDR3 regions. After extraction, genomic DNA underwent amplification by bias-controlled multiplex PCR, followed by high-throughput sequencing. The original pipeline was this. To quantify the absolute abundance of each unique TCRbeta CDR3 region, sequences were collapsed and filtered. Usable DNA was measured by amplifying reference genes present in all nucleated cells, and TCRbeta template counts were normalized to that usable DNA to estimate T cell fraction. Repertoire TCRs were annotated as SARS-CoV-2-specific when V gene, CDR3 amino acid sequence and J gene were exactly matched to a known reactive TCR set. MIRA supplied the reference SARS-CoV-2 TCR set, which was filtered for enrichment in COVID-19-positive ImmuneCODE repertoires so that public or cross-reactive TCRs were removed. Using the MIRA antigens, annotated TCRs were further analysed by specific ORF or by position within an ORF. Breadth was defined as annotated unique rearrangements over total unique productive rearrangements; depth was the summed frequency of those rearrangements. Two-sided Wilcoxon rank-sum tests were applied when comparing TCR breadth between groups. Sourced from immuneACCESS, this table was stored by TCRdb with only in-frame sequences that have V and J called. A share of the clones is absent; for the studies checked, an unresolved V gene accounts for under half, and the remainder has no known explanation. V and J calls and clone size are those listed in that table; D and trimming were worked out from the DNA. A total of roughly 350,000 clones appear in this sample, about nine tenths of them only once. 6.4% of the sample is held by the ten biggest clonotypes.

The sequencing used peripheral blood, collected in a trial of Ad26.COV2.S vaccine versus placebo. The TCR comes from a person between 18 and 65 years old who received the Ad26.COV2.S COVID-19 vaccine or a placebo. The chain was built from TRBV19 and TRBJ1-2; the D segment could be TRBD1, given 6 matching bases. DNA sequence: TGTGCCAGTAGTATCGGGCGGACAGCTAACTATGGCTACACCTTC. It codes for CASSIGRTANYGYTF.